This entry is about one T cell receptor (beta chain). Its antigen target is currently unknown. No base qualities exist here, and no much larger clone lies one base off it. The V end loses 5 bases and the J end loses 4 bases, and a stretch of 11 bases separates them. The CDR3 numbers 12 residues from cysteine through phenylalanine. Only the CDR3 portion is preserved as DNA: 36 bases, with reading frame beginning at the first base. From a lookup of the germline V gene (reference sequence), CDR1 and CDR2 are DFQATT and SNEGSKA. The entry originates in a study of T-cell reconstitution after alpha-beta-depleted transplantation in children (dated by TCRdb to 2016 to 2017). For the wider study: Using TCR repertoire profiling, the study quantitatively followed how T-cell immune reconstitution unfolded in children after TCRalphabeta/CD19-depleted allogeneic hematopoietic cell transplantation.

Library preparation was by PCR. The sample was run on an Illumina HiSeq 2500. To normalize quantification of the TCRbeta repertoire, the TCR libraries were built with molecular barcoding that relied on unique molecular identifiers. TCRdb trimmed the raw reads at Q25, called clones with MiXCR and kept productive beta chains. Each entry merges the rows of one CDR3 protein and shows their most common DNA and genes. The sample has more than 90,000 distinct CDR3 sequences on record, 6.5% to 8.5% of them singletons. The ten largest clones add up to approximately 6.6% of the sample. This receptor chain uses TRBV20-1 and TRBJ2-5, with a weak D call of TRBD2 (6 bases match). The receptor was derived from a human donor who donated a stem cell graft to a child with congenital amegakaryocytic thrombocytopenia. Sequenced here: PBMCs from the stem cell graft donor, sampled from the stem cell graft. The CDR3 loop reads CSAPLGGETQYF. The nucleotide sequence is TGCAGTGCTCCCTTGGGAGGAGAGACCCAGTACTTC.